This TCR beta chain was sequenced during a study of cytomegalovirus exposure and HLA in healthy donors. Across the whole study: Prior work identified under 130 million unique TCR beta sequences in 150 million to 200 million T cells. Study outcomes and limitations: Trimming of TCR beta V- and J-genes showed a link, identified in a later analysis, to a missense DCLRE1C variant. Researchers reportedly found TCR beta sequences accurately predicted most subjects' HLA-A and HLA-B alleles. Some V segments could not be told apart, so they were left out, TRBV6-2 and TRBV6-3 among them.

The PCR ran on 60 Vbeta and 13 Jbeta primers. The assay was immunoSEQ multiplex PCR, and TCRdb's table has in-frame clones only and misses some. This table holds 210,000 or so clones, approximately 80% found once. As regards this clone: What it recognizes is unknown.

Looked up from germline, CDR1 is SNHLY and CDR2 is FYNNEI. The CDR3 is 12 residues long. Deletions cut 8 bases from V and 3 bases from J, with 10 bases between. This chain connects TRBV2 to TRBJ2-5, with D perhaps TRBD1 (5 bases). The clonotype originates from a girl between 5 and 17 years old in good health and CMV-seronegative. Source material: PBMCs. This CDR3 reads CASWAGKETQYF. For the CDR3, the DNA is TGTGCCAGCTGGGCAGGGAAAGAGACCCAGTACTTC.